The 31 T cell receptor beta chains in this list originate from one sample, sequenced in a study of cytomegalovirus exposure and HLA in healthy donors. PCR primers comprised 60 Vbeta and 13 Jbeta primers. Sequencing was performed with immunoSEQ multiplex PCR; in TCRdb, only in-frame clones are kept and a portion is missing. The repertoire includes roughly 79,000 clones, around 70% of them detected once, and roughly 6.1% sits in the top ten. Sequencing was carried out using PBMCs. The source is a woman aged 45-65 years in good health and CMV-seropositive.

This rearrangement joins TRBV2 to TRBJ2-7; 7 bases fit TRBD2. V dropped 6 bases and J dropped 2; count of bases not matched to a gene: 10. The CDR3 is made up of 15 amino acids. The germline gives CDR1 SNHLY, CDR2 FYNNEI. Here the CDR3 DNA reads TGTGCCAGCAGGGCGCTCGCAGCGGGGCCCTACGAGCAGTACTTC. Encoded protein: CASRALAAGPYEQYF.

This chain links TRBV6-1 with TRBJ1-1; unclear D gene. Germline V gene sequence: CDR1 MNHNS, CDR2 SASEGT. Deletions cut 7 bases from V and 4 bases from J, with 10 bases between. CDR3 length: 12 amino acids. This CDR3 is CASIRGGTEAFF. The CDR3 bases are TGTGCCAGCATTCGGGGAGGCACTGAAGCTTTCTTT.

The chain has TRBV7-9 and TRBJ2-1, with a weak D call TRBD2 (5 bases). The ends were cut back, 3 bases at V and 5 bases at J, with 11 bases in the middle. Germline V gene lookup returns CDR1 SEHNR and CDR2 FQNEAQ (reference sequence). The length of the CDR3 is 14 residues. CDR3 nucleotide sequence: TGTGCCAGCAGCTTCTTTGCGGAGGACAATGAGCAGTTCTTC. Translation gives CASSFFAEDNEQFF.

CDR3 nucleotide sequence: TGTGCCAGCTCACCAATGATCCGGGGGGGCAATGAGCAGTTCTTC. It encodes CASSPMIRGGNEQFF. The genes are TRBV18 and TRBJ2-1, with 8 positions matching TRBD2. The CDR3 loop spans 15 amino acids. Germline CDR1 is KGHSH and CDR2 is LQKENI. V lost 2 bases and J lost 6; bases outside the gene matches: 6.

This clone was detected only once. V is TRBV10-2 and J is TRBJ1-5; no clear D gene. The CDR3 has 13 residues. CDR1 and CDR2 from the germline V gene are WSHSY and SAAADI. Trimming pared 0 bases from V and 6 bases from J, leaving 6 bases between. The CDR3 region is CASSESIVQPQHF. The CDR3 coding sequence is TGCGCCAGCAGTGAGTCGATAGTTCAGCCCCAGCATTTT.

The rearrangement joins TRBV14 to TRBJ1-3; D remains ambiguous. There are 11 residues in the CDR3. Germline CDR1 and CDR2: SGHDN and FVKESK. V was cut by 6 bases and J by 3 bases, with 3 bases left in between. Written as DNA, the CDR3 is TGTGCCAGCAGTCATGGAAACACCATATATTTT. Translated, it gives CASSHGNTIYF.

This clone has more than one count but fewer than ten. The rearrangement uses TRBV7-6 and TRBJ2-3, with D tentatively TRBD2 (6 bases). V lost 1 base, J lost 2 bases, and 10 bases lay in between. Germline V gene data show CDR1 as SGHVS and CDR2 as FNYEAQ. The CDR3 length is 15 residues. The CDR3, as DNA: TGTGCCAGCAGCTTAGTAGCGGCTAACACAGATACGCAGTATTTT. This encodes CASSLVAANTDTQYF.

The table lists this clone with a count of one. The gene calls are TRBV7-9 and TRBJ2-1; D is ambiguous. The CDR3 has 15 amino acids. Trimming took 3 bases from V and 2 from J, leaving 11 bases between them. The germline V gene encodes CDR1 SEHNR and CDR2 FQNEAQ (reference sequence). CDR3 region: CASSFGRPAYNEQFF. DNA of the CDR3: TGTGCCAGCAGCTTTGGGCGCCCGGCCTACAATGAGCAGTTCTTC.

Notes on this clone: This sample includes further DNA sequences coding for the same CDR3. The chain recombines TRBV5-4 with TRBJ1-4; D is unclear. Germline lookup yields CDR1 SGHNT and CDR2 YYREEE (reference sequence). V lost 0 bases and J lost 2, with 5 bases in between. The CDR3 length is 14 residues. Written as DNA, the CDR3 is TGTGCCAGCAGCTTGGGGAGGACTAATGAAAAACTGTTTTTT. Translated, it gives CASSLGRTNEKLFF.

The chain carries TRBV30 and TRBJ2-7; 11 bases are a match to TRBD2. CDR1 and CDR2 from the germline V gene are GTSNPN and SVGIG (reference sequence). V shed 1 base and J 0 bases; nucleotides not matched to a gene: 5. This CDR3 contains 16 residues. CDR3 sequence: CAWSGLAGLSSYEQYF. DNA of the CDR3: TGTGCCTGGAGTGGACTAGCGGGACTGAGCTCCTACGAGCAGTACTTC. The variable domain in full, with the rest retrieved from reference TRBV30 and TRBJ2-7, is SQTIHQWPATLVQPVGSPLSLECTVEGTSNPNLYWYRQAAGRGLQLLFYSVGIGQISSEVPQNLSASRPQDRQFILSSKKLLLSDSGFYLCAWSGLAGLSSYEQYFGPGTRLTVT.

The chain links TRBV9 to TRBJ1-1; D might be TRBD1 (5 bases). V was trimmed by 0 bases and J by 4 bases, leaving 10 bases between them. Germline loops: CDR1 SGDLS, CDR2 YYNGEE. CDR3 length: 14 residues. CDR3 nucleotide sequence: TGTGCCAGCAGCGTAGGGGGGGGTGGCACTGAAGCTTTCTTT. Residues: CASSVGGGGTEAFF.

This clone was counted once. V and J are TRBV18 and TRBJ2-3; TRBD2 is a possible D gene (6 bases). V dropped 5 bases and J dropped 6 bases, with 15 bases sitting between them. The CDR3 sequence is 14 residues long. Germline lookup yields CDR1 KGHSH and CDR2 LQKENI. In DNA form, the CDR3 reads TGTGCCAGCTCAATACGGGAGCGGCGGGATACGCAGTATTTT. Translation: CASSIRERRDTQYF.

The chain's CDR3 is CASSDRGGNTGELFF. The CDR3 region has the DNA TGCGCCAGCAGTGATCGGGGAGGGAACACCGGGGAGCTGTTTTTT. V gene TRBV10-2 combines with J gene TRBJ2-2; TRBD2 might be the D (6 bases). This CDR3 comprises 15 residues. In germline, CDR1 is WSHSY, CDR2 SAAADI. V shed 3 bases and J shed 1 base, with 9 bases lying between them.

CDR3 sequence reads: CATGATSTDTQYF. The CDR3, as DNA: TGCGCCACGGGAGCTACTAGCACAGATACGCAGTATTTT. The chain combines TRBV5-1 with TRBJ2-3, with D perhaps TRBD2 (6 bases). The V end was cut by 9 bases, the J end by 0 bases, with 11 bases between. Germline CDR1 and CDR2: SGHRS and YFSETQ. The CDR3 has 13 residues.

The rearrangement uses TRBV10-2 and TRBJ2-3; 12 bases are shared with TRBD2. CDR3 size: 15 residues. The V and J ends lost 4 bases and 4 bases, in that order; junction bases with no gene match: 3. Germline CDR1 is WSHSY and CDR2 is SAAADI. DNA for the CDR3: TGCGCCAGCAGTGCCCTAGCGGGAGGGTCAGATACGCAGTATTTT. Translated: CASSALAGGSDTQYF.

The CDR3 reads CASSSVGAAGETQYF. The CDR3 DNA sequence: TGTGCCAGTAGTTCGGTTGGGGCGGCCGGGGAGACCCAGTACTTC. The chain uses TRBV19 and TRBJ2-5, with D tentatively TRBD1 (5 bases). Germline V gene data show CDR1 as LNHDA and CDR2 as SQIVND (reference sequence). The CDR3 spans 15 residues. Between the trimmed V and J ends, which lost 5 bases and 5 bases, there was a span of 18 bases.

Of note for this clone: Lacking the conserved final phenylalanine or tryptophan, this CDR3 likely reflects a read error. The DNA is omitted, as the CDR3 cannot be located on it reliably, and the CDR3 follows TCRdb's listing. The chain has TRBV5-6 and TRBJ1-2; TRBD1, as called in the table, went unchecked against the DNA. The CDR3 extends over 13 residues, inclusive of both ends. Looked up from germline, CDR1 is SGHDT and CDR2 is YYEEEE. CDR3 region: CASSLRTGETWLA.

This chain uses TRBV30 with TRBJ1-2; a weak D match, TRBD1 (5 bases). This CDR3 is built from 13 residues. V gave up 1 base and J gave up 8 bases, with 14 bases separating them. Per germline, CDR1 GTSNPN and CDR2 SVGIG (reference sequence). CDR3 protein: CAWSGQIYWGYTF. CDR3 nucleotide sequence: TGTGCCTGGAGTGGACAGATATATTGGGGCTACACCTTC.

The chain joins TRBV9 to TRBJ2-7, with 7 bases lining up with TRBD2. This CDR3 has 13 residues. Trimming cost V 4 bases and J 1 base; bases outside gene matches: 2. Germline-derived CDR1 and CDR2 are SGDLS and YYNGEE. In DNA form, the CDR3 reads TGTGCCAGCAGCATGGGGGGGTCCTACGAGCAGTACTTC. Translation gives CASSMGGSYEQYF.

CDR3 DNA: TGCGCCAGCAGTACCGGGACAGGGTTCGACAATGAGCAGTTCTTC. Translated: CASSTGTGFDNEQFF. The rearrangement uses TRBV10-1 and TRBJ2-1; 9 positions agree with TRBD1. This CDR3 contains 15 residues. V shed 5 bases and J 5 bases; nucleotides not matched to a gene: 7. CDR1 is WNHNN, CDR2 SYGVQD, per germline (reference sequence).

The chain carries TRBV2 and TRBJ1-5; TRBD1 aligns across 7 bases. CDR3 size: 16 residues. Looked up from germline, CDR1 is SNHLY and CDR2 is FYNNEI. The V segment lost 8 bases and the J segment 2 bases; nucleotides outside the gene matches: 12. In DNA form, the CDR3 reads TGTGCCAGCCGTTACAGGGGAAGCGATCGCAATCAGCCCCAGCATTTT. This sequence encodes CASRYRGSDRNQPQHF.

This clone was seen a few times. V gene TRBV7-9 combines with J gene TRBJ2-3; 12 bases line up with TRBD2. Per the germline V gene, CDR1 is SEHNR and CDR2 is FQNEAQ (reference sequence). The CDR3 has 16 amino acids. V was pared by 5 bases and J by 3 bases, with 6 bases of the junction left unmatched. The CDR3 spells CASSETSGSGTDTQYF. Written as DNA, the CDR3 is TGTGCCAGCAGCGAGACTAGCGGGAGCGGGACAGATACGCAGTATTTT.

This chain connects TRBV30 to TRBJ2-7; unclear D gene. Trimming stripped 3 bases from V and 4 bases from J, with 7 bases between. Germline V CDR1 and CDR2: GTSNPN, SVGIG (reference sequence). There are 11 residues in the CDR3. For the CDR3, the DNA is TGTGCCTGGAGCTACGGTTACGAGCAGTACTTC. As protein: CAWSYGYEQYF.

CDR3 DNA: TGTGCCAGTGCGGGACAGAGTATTGATGGCTACACCTTC. Protein sequence: CASAGQSIDGYTF. The chain employs TRBV19 and TRBJ1-2, with 7 bases that match TRBD1. The J segment lost 6 bases and the V segment lost 8 bases, leaving 9 bases of the junction unmatched. The CDR3 is made up of 13 amino acids. The germline V gene encodes CDR1 LNHDA and CDR2 SQIVND (reference sequence).

The chain is built from TRBV5-4 and TRBJ2-2, with a tentative D call TRBD1 (6 bases). There are 16 residues in the CDR3. V dropped 3 bases and J dropped 4 bases, with 16 bases sitting between them. Germline lookup yields CDR1 SGHNT and CDR2 YYREEE (reference sequence). The CDR3 sequence is CASSSLAKGGTGELFF. DNA of the CDR3: TGTGCCAGCAGCTCGCTAGCCAAAGGGGGCACCGGGGAGCTGTTTTTT.

The V gene is TRBV29-1, the J gene TRBJ1-1; TRBD1 matches 8 bases. Germline loops: CDR1 SQVTM, CDR2 ANQGSEA. CDR3 size: 14 residues. V dropped 7 bases and J dropped 1; count of bases not matched to a gene: 8. CDR3 residues: CSGGTGTTNTEAFF. The CDR3 coding sequence is TGCAGCGGCGGGACAGGCACAACGAACACTGAAGCTTTCTTT. The whole variable domain, filled in from reference TRBV29-1 and TRBJ1-1, reads SAVISQKPSRDICQRGTSLTIQCQVDSQVTMMFWYRQQPGQSLTLIATANQGSEATYESGFVIDKFPISRPNLTFSTLTVSNMSPEDSSIYLCSGGTGTTNTEAFFGQGTRLTVV.

J is TRBJ2-7 and V is TRBV6-5; TRBD2 matches 11 bases. The CDR3 length is 10 residues. CDR1 and CDR2 from the germline V gene are MNHEY and SVGAGI. For the CDR3, the DNA is TGTGCTAGCGGGAGGGACGAGCAGTACTTC. Amino acids: CASGRDEQYF.

V and J are TRBV5-6 and TRBJ2-3; weak D call: TRBD2 (6 bases). The length of the CDR3 is 15 residues. Trimming cost V 4 bases and J 6 bases, with 18 bases left between them. The germline V gene encodes CDR1 SGHDT and CDR2 YYEEEE. The CDR3 DNA reads TGTGCCAGCAGCCCCCGGGGGAGGAGGGAGGATACGCAGTATTTT. This codes for CASSPRGRREDTQYF.

J is TRBJ1-1 and V is TRBV19, with D unclear. The CDR3 runs to 11 residues. The V end lost 8 bases, the J end lost 0 bases, and 4 bases lay between the germline ends. The germline V gene encodes CDR1 LNHDA and CDR2 SQIVND (reference sequence). The chain's CDR3 is CASYMNTEAFF. CDR3 sequence (DNA): TGTGCCAGTTATATGAACACTGAAGCTTTCTTT.

In this sample, this clone turned up once. The rearrangement joins TRBV6-1 to TRBJ1-3, with 8 bases identical to TRBD1. The germline V gene encodes CDR1 MNHNS and CDR2 SASEGT. V lost 8 bases and J lost 4; bases outside the gene matches: 4. The CDR3 is made up of 13 amino acids. Here the CDR3 DNA reads TGTGCCAGCCTGACAGGGGTCGGAAACACCATATATTTT. The encoded protein is CASLTGVGNTIYF.

This clone was detected only a few times. This chain links TRBV6-5 with TRBJ2-7; 8 nucleotides agree with TRBD2. CDR1 and CDR2 (germline): MNHEY, SVGAGI. The CDR3 is made up of 16 amino acids. The V and J ends lost 0 bases and 3 bases, in that order; junction bases with no gene match: 7. The CDR3 region has the DNA TGTGCCAGCAGTTACTCGATCCTTGCGGGAGGCTACGAGCAGTACTTC. It translates to CASSYSILAGGYEQYF.